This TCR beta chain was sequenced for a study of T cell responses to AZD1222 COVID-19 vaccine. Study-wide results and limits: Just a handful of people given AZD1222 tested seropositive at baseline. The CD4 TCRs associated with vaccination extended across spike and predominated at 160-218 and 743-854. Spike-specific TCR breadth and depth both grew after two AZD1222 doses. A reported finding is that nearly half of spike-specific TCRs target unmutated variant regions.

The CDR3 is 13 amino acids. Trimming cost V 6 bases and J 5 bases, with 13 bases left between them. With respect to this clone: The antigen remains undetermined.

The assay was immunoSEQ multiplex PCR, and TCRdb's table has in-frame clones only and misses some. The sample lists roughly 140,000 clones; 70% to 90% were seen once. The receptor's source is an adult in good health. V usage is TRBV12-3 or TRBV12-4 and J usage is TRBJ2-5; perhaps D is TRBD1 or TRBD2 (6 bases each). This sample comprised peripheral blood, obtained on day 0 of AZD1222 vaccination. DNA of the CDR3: TGTGCCAGCAGACCTACAGGGAGGGAGACCCAGTACTTC. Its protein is CASRPTGRETQYF.